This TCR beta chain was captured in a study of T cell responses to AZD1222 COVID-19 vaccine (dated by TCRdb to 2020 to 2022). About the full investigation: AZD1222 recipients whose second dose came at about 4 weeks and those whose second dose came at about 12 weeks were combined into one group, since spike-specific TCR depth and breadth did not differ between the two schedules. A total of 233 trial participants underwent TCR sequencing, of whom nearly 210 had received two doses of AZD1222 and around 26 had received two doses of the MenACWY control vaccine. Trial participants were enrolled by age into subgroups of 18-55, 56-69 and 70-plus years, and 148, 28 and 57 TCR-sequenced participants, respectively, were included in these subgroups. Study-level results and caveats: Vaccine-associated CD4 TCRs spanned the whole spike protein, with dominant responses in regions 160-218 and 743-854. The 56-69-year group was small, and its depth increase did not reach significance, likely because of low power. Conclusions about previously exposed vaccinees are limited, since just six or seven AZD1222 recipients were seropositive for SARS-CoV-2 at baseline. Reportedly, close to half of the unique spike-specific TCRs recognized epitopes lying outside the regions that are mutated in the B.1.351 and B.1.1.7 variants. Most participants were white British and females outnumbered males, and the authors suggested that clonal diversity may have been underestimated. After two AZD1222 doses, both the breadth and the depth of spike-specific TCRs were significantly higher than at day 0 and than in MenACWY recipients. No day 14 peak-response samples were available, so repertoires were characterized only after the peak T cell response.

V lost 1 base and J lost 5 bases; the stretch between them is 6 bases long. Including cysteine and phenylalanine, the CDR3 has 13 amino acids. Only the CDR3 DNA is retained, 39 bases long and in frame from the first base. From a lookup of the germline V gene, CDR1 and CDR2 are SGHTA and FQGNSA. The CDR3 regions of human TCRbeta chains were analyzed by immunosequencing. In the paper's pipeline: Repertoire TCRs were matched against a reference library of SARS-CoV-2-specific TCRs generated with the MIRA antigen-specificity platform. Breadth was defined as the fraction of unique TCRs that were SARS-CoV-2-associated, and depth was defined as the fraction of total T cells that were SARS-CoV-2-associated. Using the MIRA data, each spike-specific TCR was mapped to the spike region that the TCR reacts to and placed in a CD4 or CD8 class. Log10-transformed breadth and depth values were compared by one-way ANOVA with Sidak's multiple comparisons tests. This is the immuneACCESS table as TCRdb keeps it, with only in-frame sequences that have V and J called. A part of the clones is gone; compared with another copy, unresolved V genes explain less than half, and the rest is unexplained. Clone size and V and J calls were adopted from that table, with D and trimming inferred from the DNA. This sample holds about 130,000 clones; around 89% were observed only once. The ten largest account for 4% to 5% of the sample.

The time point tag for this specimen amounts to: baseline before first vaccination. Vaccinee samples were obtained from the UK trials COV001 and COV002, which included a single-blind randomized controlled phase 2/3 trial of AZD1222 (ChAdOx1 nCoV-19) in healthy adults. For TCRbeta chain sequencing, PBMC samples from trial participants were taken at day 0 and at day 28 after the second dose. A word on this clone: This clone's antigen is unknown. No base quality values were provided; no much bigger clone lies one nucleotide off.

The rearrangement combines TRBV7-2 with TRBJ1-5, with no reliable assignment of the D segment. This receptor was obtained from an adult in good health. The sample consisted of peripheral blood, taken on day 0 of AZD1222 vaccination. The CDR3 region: CASSLDLYQPQHF. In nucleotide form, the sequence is TGTGCCAGCAGCTTAGATCTTTATCAGCCCCAGCATTTT.